This passage covers 14 T cell receptor beta chains from one sample sequenced in a study of follicular helper T cells after annual influenza vaccination. Generated by immunoSEQ multiplex PCR, the TCRdb table keeps only in-frame clones and is missing some. The sample shows 2,500 to 4,000 clones, about 86% of them seen only once. The time point: 2014-2015 season, 7 days after vaccination. This sample comprised CXCR5+ CD38- circulating T follicular helper cells from blood, obtained 7 days after influenza vaccination. The subset was: circulating Tfh, non-naive CD4+CXCR5+PD-1+ (ICOS+CD38+ or ICOS-CD38-). These receptors all stem from an adult who received the influenza vaccine.

The chain is built from TRBV29-1 and TRBJ2-4; D possibly corresponds to TRBD1 (5 bases). The CDR3 is 12 residues long. V lost 4 bases, J lost 9 bases, and 13 bases lay in between. Per the germline V gene, CDR1 is SQVTM and CDR2 is ANQGSEA. The CDR3 loop is CSVARAVGIQYF. As DNA, the CDR3 is TGCAGCGTTGCCAGGGCCGTAGGCATTCAGTACTTC.

This clone has just a few counts. V is TRBV7-9 and J is TRBJ1-5; tentatively, D is TRBD1 (5 bases). CDR3 length: 14 amino acids. The germline V and J ends were trimmed by 5 bases and 0 bases, with 8 bases remaining between them. Germline V gene lookup returns CDR1 SEHNR and CDR2 FQNEAQ (reference sequence). The CDR3 DNA reads as TGTGCCAGCAGCAGCGACAGTAGCAATCAGCCCCAGCATTTT. Protein: CASSSDSSNQPQHF.

CDR3 DNA: TGCGCCAGCAGCTTAGTAACAGGGGTGGTAGATACGCAGTATTTT. As protein: CASSLVTGVVDTQYF. The V and J genes are TRBV5-1 and TRBJ2-3; 7 bases line up with TRBD1. Germline V gene data show CDR1 as SGHRS and CDR2 as YFSETQ. CDR3 length: 15 residues. The V segment lost 2 bases and the J segment 5 bases; nucleotides outside the gene matches: 8.

The genes are TRBV18 and TRBJ1-1, with D hard to call. Germline V gene lookup returns CDR1 KGHSH and CDR2 LQKENI. The CDR3 is made up of 14 amino acids. V was shortened by 2 bases and J by 3 bases, with 10 bases between the two germline ends. CDR3 in DNA: TGTGCCAGCTCACCAGGGTCATCTTACACTGAAGCTTTCTTT. The encoded protein is CASSPGSSYTEAFF.

This clone was detected only a few times. This chain links TRBV2 with TRBJ1-2; D is perhaps TRBD1 (5 bases). The V gene's germline CDR1 is SNHLY and CDR2 FYNNEI. The CDR3 length is 14 residues. Trimming cost V 6 bases and J 2 bases, with 13 bases left between them. CDR3 DNA sequence: TGTGCCAGCAGCGCCGGGGGGACCAACTATGGCTACACCTTC. The encoded protein is CASSAGGTNYGYTF.

V and J are TRBV6-5 and TRBJ2-5; D is unclear. Trimming pared 3 bases from V and 5 bases from J, leaving 16 bases between. This CDR3 comprises 15 residues. Germline lookup yields CDR1 MNHEY and CDR2 SVGAGI. CDR3 amino acids: CASSYGRQLGETQYF. CDR3 DNA sequence: TGTGCCAGCAGTTATGGTCGGCAGTTAGGGGAGACCCAGTACTTC.

The V call is TRBV19, the J call TRBJ2-2; no definite D call. The CDR3 covers 14 residues. The germline V gene encodes CDR1 LNHDA and CDR2 SQIVND (reference sequence). Deletions cut 6 bases from V and 1 base from J, with 9 bases between. For the CDR3, the DNA is TGTGCCAGTAGCCCAAGACAGAACACCGGGGAGCTGTTTTTT. It translates to CASSPRQNTGELFF.

The gene calls are TRBV9 and TRBJ1-1, with unresolved D. Trimming took 0 bases from V and 0 from J, leaving 9 bases between them. The CDR3 extends over 15 amino acids. From germline, CDR1 is SGDLS and CDR2 YYNGEE. This chain's CDR3 is CASSVGPGMNTEAFF. In nucleotides, the CDR3 is TGTGCCAGCAGCGTAGGCCCGGGGATGAACACTGAAGCTTTCTTT. The full variable domain, completed using reference TRBV9 and TRBJ1-1, is DSGVTQTPKHLITATGQRVTLRCSPRSGDLSVYWYQQSLDQGLQFLIQYYNGEERAKGNILERFSAQQFPDLHSELNLSSLELGDSALYFCASSVGPGMNTEAFFGQGTRLTVV.

V gene TRBV4-1 combines with J gene TRBJ2-1; the D gene could be TRBD1 or TRBD2 (5 bases each). The CDR3 runs 19 residues. CDR1 is MGHRA, CDR2 YSYEKL, per germline. V lost 0 bases to trimming and J lost 0 bases, with 18 bases between them. The CDR3 DNA sequence: TGCGCCAGCAGCCAAGAGGGACGGGGTGCAAAGAGCTCCTACAATGAGCAGTTCTTC. Its protein is CASSQEGRGAKSSYNEQFF.

This chain links TRBV20-1 with TRBJ2-5; D gene ambiguous. Germline CDR1 reads DFQATT; CDR2 reads SNEGSKA (reference sequence). The CDR3 totals 10 residues. Trimming pared 6 bases from V and 5 bases from J, leaving 7 bases between. CDR3 sequence reads: CSAKKETQYF. In DNA, the CDR3 is TGCAGTGCCAAAAAGGAGACCCAGTACTTC.

This rearrangement joins TRBV5-1 to TRBJ2-3, with D uncertain. This CDR3 contains 14 residues. Looked up from germline, CDR1 is SGHRS and CDR2 is YFSETQ. V gave up 0 bases and J gave up 1 base, with 6 bases separating them. This CDR3 reads CASSLGVGTDTQYF. CDR3 DNA: TGCGCCAGCAGCTTGGGGGTCGGCACAGATACGCAGTATTTT.

This chain links TRBV13 with TRBJ2-7, with TRBD1 matching over 8 bases. The CDR3 spans 15 residues. Germline loops: CDR1 PRHDT, CDR2 FYEKMQ (reference sequence). The V segment lost 5 bases and the J segment 5 bases; nucleotides outside the gene matches: 11. In DNA, the CDR3 is TGTGCCAGCAGCCCACGAGACAGGGGAACTGACGAGCAGTACTTC. This sequence encodes CASSPRDRGTDEQYF. Combining the CDR3 with reference TRBV13 and TRBJ2-7 gives the whole variable domain AAGVIQSPRHLIKEKRETATLKCYPIPRHDTVYWYQQGPGQDPQFLISFYEKMQSDKGSIPDRFSAQQFSDYHSELNMSSLELGDSALYFCASSPRDRGTDEQYFGPGTRLTVT.

This clone was recorded a few times. The rearrangement uses TRBV2 and TRBJ2-7, with 9 bases that match TRBD1. The CDR3 extends over 12 amino acids. In germline, CDR1 is SNHLY, CDR2 FYNNEI. With 7 bases clipped from V and 3 bases from J, the junction kept 1 base outside the gene matches. The CDR3 DNA follows: TGTGCCAGCAACAGGGGGCTCTACGAGCAGTACTTC. It translates to CASNRGLYEQYF.

The genes are TRBV7-2 and TRBJ2-5; no clear D gene. The germline V gene encodes CDR1 SGHTA and CDR2 FQGNSA. V gave up 5 bases and J gave up 4 bases, with 14 bases separating them. CDR3 length: 14 amino acids. CDR3 in amino acids: CASSPLWSRETQYF. The DNA for the CDR3 is TGTGCCAGCAGCCCTTTGTGGAGCCGAGAGACCCAGTACTTC.